This T cell receptor beta chain originates from a study of blood T cell repertoires in COVID-19. Only in-frame clones appear in the TCRdb table, and some are missing; sequencing was by immunoSEQ multiplex PCR. The sample carries over 110,000 clones, under 90% recorded once. The germline V and J ends were trimmed by 6 bases and 1 base, with 9 bases remaining between them. Per the germline V gene, CDR1 is KGHSH and CDR2 is LQKENI. This CDR3 comprises 13 residues. The receptor comes from a man aged 50-60 years in a cohort exposed to, infected with or recovered from COVID-19 (not recorded which). The chain uses TRBV18 and TRBJ1-1; D unresolved. The sequencing sample was made of PBMCs or T cells enriched from blood (not recorded which). CDR3 bases: TGTGCCAGCTCGAGCCGGGGGAACACTGAAGCTTTCTTT. Its translation: CASSSRGNTEAFF.